The next 11 T cell receptor beta chains were all read from a single sample in a study of CD8 T cells in Susac syndrome. When the RNA was reverse transcribed, random hexamers were used with an input of roughly 0.5 to 1 ug. TCRdb re-called the immunoSEQ multiplex PCR reads with MiXCR, one entry per CDR3 protein. The data show approximately 230,000 distinct CDR3 sequences, just over 90% seen once. Source material: CD4+ T cells from PBMCs. The receptors were sampled from a human donor with multiple sclerosis.

The chain recombines TRBV5-1 with TRBJ2-2, with 7 bases matching TRBD1. The trim removed 5 bases at V and 3 bases at J, leaving 10 bases unmatched. In germline, CDR1 is SGHRS, CDR2 YFSETQ. This CDR3 contains 16 residues. This CDR3 reads CASSSETGSDTGELFF. The CDR3 DNA is TGCGCCAGCAGTTCGGAGACAGGGTCGGACACCGGGGAGCTGTTTTTT.

The rearrangement joins TRBV30 to TRBJ1-5; unclear D gene. CDR3 size: 13 residues. V lost 5 bases and J lost 3, with 11 bases in between. Germline lookup yields CDR1 GTSNPN and CDR2 SVGIG (reference sequence). DNA of the CDR3: TGTGCCTGGGGCGGACTGGACAATCAGCCCCAGCATTTT. Translation gives CAWGGLDNQPQHF.

The V call is TRBV5-1, the J call TRBJ1-2; D unclear. Germline values: CDR1 SGHRS, CDR2 YFSETQ. The length of the CDR3 is 13 residues. V was cut by 0 bases and J by 8 bases, with 11 bases left in between. CDR3 nucleotide sequence: TGCGCCAGCAGCTTGGAGGGCACTCGGGGCTACACCTTC. As protein: CASSLEGTRGYTF.

In this sample, this clonotype turned up once. The gene calls are TRBV18 and TRBJ1-2; D not resolved. V lost 2 bases and J lost 1, with 14 bases in between. Germline values: CDR1 KGHSH, CDR2 LQKENI. The CDR3 has 16 residues. This CDR3 reads CASSPARLELNYGYTF. CDR3 bases: TGTGCCAGCTCACCAGCCCGTTTAGAACTTAACTATGGCTACACCTTC.

This clonotype was seen only once. This sequence joins TRBV13 and TRBJ2-5; 9 nucleotides match TRBD1. The CDR3 spans 13 residues. Germline CDR1 PRHDT, CDR2 FYEKMQ (reference sequence). J lost 3 bases, V lost 8 bases, and 4 bases had no gene match. CDR3: CASLRDREETQYF. CDR3 bases: TGTGCCAGCCTCCGGGACAGGGAAGAGACCCAGTACTTC.

The chain links TRBV6-6 to TRBJ1-1; D is unclear. Trimming took 10 bases from V and 4 from J, leaving 10 bases between them. Per the germline V gene, CDR1 is MNHNY and CDR2 is SVGAGI (reference sequence). The CDR3 has 11 residues. The CDR3 DNA sequence: TGTGCCATTACGCGAGGCACTGAAGCTTTCTTT. This gives the protein CAITRGTEAFF.

V gene TRBV12-5 combines with J gene TRBJ1-1, with a weak D call TRBD1 (5 bases). The CDR3 runs to 12 residues. Trimming shortened V by 6 bases and J by 4 bases, and 9 bases separated the two germline ends. Germline assignment: CDR1 LGHNT and CDR2 FRNRAP. As DNA, the CDR3 is TGTGCTAGTGGCCCCGGGGGCACTGAAGCTTTCTTT. Amino acids: CASGPGGTEAFF. The whole variable domain, remainder taken from reference TRBV12-5 and TRBJ1-1, is DARVTQTPRHKVTEMGQEVTMRCQPILGHNTVFWYRQTMMQGLELLAYFRNRAPLDDSGMPKDRFSAEMPDATLATLKIQPSEPRDSAVYFCASGPGGTEAFFGQGTRLTVV.

J is TRBJ2-4 and V is TRBV18; D perhaps matches TRBD1 (6 bases). V lost 3 bases and J lost 2, with 11 bases in between. The germline gives CDR1 KGHSH, CDR2 LQKENI. CDR3 length equals 15 residues. CDR3 protein: CASSPGALTKNIQYF. For the CDR3, the DNA is TGTGCCAGCTCACCGGGGGCGCTTACCAAAAACATTCAGTACTTC.

V and J are TRBV5-1 and TRBJ2-7; 9 bases match TRBD1. The CDR3 has 15 amino acids. Germline V lookup: CDR1 SGHRS, CDR2 YFSETQ. J was trimmed by 0 bases and V by 4 bases; bases with no gene match: 5. The CDR3 region is CASSRTDRGSYEQYF. In nucleotides, the CDR3 is TGCGCCAGCAGCCGGACGGACAGGGGCTCCTACGAGCAGTACTTC.

V gene TRBV29-1 combines with J gene TRBJ1-2; 7 nucleotides line up with TRBD1. CDR3 size: 12 residues. Germline loops: CDR1 SQVTM, CDR2 ANQGSEA. V was pared by 5 bases and J by 8 bases, with 8 bases of the junction left unmatched. CDR3 sequence reads: CSVRQGPGGYTF. The CDR3, as DNA: TGCAGCGTTCGACAGGGTCCGGGAGGCTACACCTTC.

V and J are TRBV29-1 and TRBJ1-2; D call uncertain. Trimming shortened V by 4 bases and J by 8 bases, and 11 bases separated the two germline ends. The germline V gene has CDR1 SQVTM and CDR2 ANQGSEA. The CDR3 consists of 11 residues. In DNA form, the CDR3 reads TGCAGCGTTGTCAGTTCTATCGGCTACACCTTC. As protein: CSVVSSIGYTF.